This is a list of T cell receptor beta chains from one sample in a study of immune characterization of retroperitoneal liposarcoma. One entry per CDR3 protein results from TCRdb running MiXCR on the PCR reads. This sample yields around 3,000 distinct CDR3 sequences, of which approximately 50% are seen a single time; more than 50% belongs to the top ten. The sample was tumor tissue. The source is a male donor with retroperitoneal liposarcoma. CDR3s include the opening cysteine and the closing phenylalanine or tryptophan. D genes are given only for firm matches. Only some rows state a clone size, as once, few, many or a class for expanded clones.

V gene: TRBV6-6
J gene: TRBJ2-1
D gene: NA
CDR3 length: 12
clone size: NA
CDR3 protein: CASSGWGNEQFF
CDR3 DNA: TGTGCCAGCAGTGGGTGGGGGAACGAGCAGTTCTTC

V gene: TRBV6-1
J gene: TRBJ2-2
D gene: NA
CDR3 length: 15
clone size: NA
CDR3 protein: CASSETVVDTGELFF
CDR3 DNA: TGTGCCAGCAGTGAAACCGTAGTGGACACCGGGGAGCTGTTTTTT

V gene: TRBV6-1
J gene: TRBJ2-3
D gene: TRBD1
CDR3 length: 16
clone size: few
CDR3 protein: CASSLEDRVSTDTQYF
CDR3 DNA: TGTGCCAGCAGTCTTGAGGACAGGGTCAGTACAGATACGCAGTATTTT

V gene: TRBV3-1
J gene: TRBJ1-1
D gene: NA
CDR3 length: 13
clone size: NA
CDR3 protein: CASSQAGNTEAFF
CDR3 DNA: TGTGCCAGCAGCCAAGCAGGCAACACTGAAGCTTTCTTT

V gene: TRBV6-1
J gene: TRBJ2-7
D gene: TRBD1
CDR3 length: 13
clone size: NA
CDR3 protein: CANGRQGSYEQYF
CDR3 DNA: TGTGCCAACGGAAGACAGGGATCCTACGAGCAGTACTTC

V gene: TRBV7-2
J gene: TRBJ2-1
D gene: NA
CDR3 length: 15
clone size: NA
CDR3 protein: CASRLTGSHSNEQFF
CDR3 DNA: TGTGCCAGCAGACTAACCGGGTCCCATAGCAATGAGCAGTTCTTC

V gene: TRBV7-6
J gene: TRBJ2-2
D gene: NA
CDR3 length: 17
clone size: NA
CDR3 protein: CASSEVPGQLNTGELFF
CDR3 DNA: TGTGCCAGCAGCGAAGTACCGGGACAATTGAACACCGGGGAGCTGTTTTTT

V gene: TRBV12-3/TRBV12-4
J gene: TRBJ1-5
D gene: NA
CDR3 length: 13
clone size: NA
CDR3 protein: CASSSGNGQPQHF
CDR3 DNA: TGTGCCAGCAGCTCTGGAAACGGTCAGCCCCAGCATTTT

V gene: TRBV7-6
J gene: TRBJ2-7
D gene: TRBD2
CDR3 length: 17
clone size: NA
CDR3 protein: CASSLASPGRGSYEQYF
CDR3 DNA: TGTGCCAGCAGCTTAGCCAGCCCCGGGAGGGGCTCCTACGAGCAGTACTTC

V gene: TRBV27
J gene: TRBJ2-1
D gene: TRBD2
CDR3 length: 14
clone size: once
CDR3 protein: CASSLVAGGREQFF
CDR3 DNA: TGTGCCAGCAGTCTCGTAGCGGGAGGGCGTGAGCAGTTCTTC

V gene: TRBV6-1
J gene: TRBJ2-7
D gene: TRBD2
CDR3 length: 15
clone size: NA
CDR3 protein: CASSPGVAGYNEQYF
CDR3 DNA: TGTGCCAGCAGCCCCGGGGTAGCGGGATACAATGAGCAGTACTTC

V gene: TRBV7-2
J gene: TRBJ2-1
D gene: TRBD1
CDR3 length: 13
clone size: NA
CDR3 protein: CASSSGTGDEQFF
CDR3 DNA: TGTGCCAGCAGCTCTGGGACAGGGGACGAGCAGTTCTTC

V gene: TRBV12-3/TRBV12-4
J gene: TRBJ2-3
D gene: NA
CDR3 length: 13
clone size: NA
CDR3 protein: CASTRDFTDTQYF
CDR3 DNA: TGTGCCAGCACCAGGGACTTCACAGATACGCAGTATTTT

V gene: TRBV27
J gene: TRBJ2-3
D gene: NA
CDR3 length: 18
clone size: NA
CDR3 protein: CASSSQFLGRRDTDTQYF
CDR3 DNA: TGTGCCAGCAGTTCTCAATTCCTGGGGCGCCGGGATACAGATACGCAGTATTTT

V gene: TRBV12-3/TRBV12-4
J gene: TRBJ2-7
D gene: TRBD1
CDR3 length: 14
clone size: large
CDR3 protein: CASRGQGAGYEQYF
CDR3 DNA: TGTGCCAGCAGGGGACAGGGGGCCGGGTACGAGCAGTACTTC

V gene: TRBV6-1
J gene: TRBJ2-1
D gene: NA
CDR3 length: 13
clone size: medium-sized
CDR3 protein: CASSEQRKGEQFF
CDR3 DNA: TGTGCCAGCAGTGAACAAAGGAAGGGGGAGCAGTTCTTC

V gene: TRBV6-1
J gene: TRBJ2-2
D gene: NA
CDR3 length: 12
clone size: medium-sized
CDR3 protein: CASSPVSGELFF
CDR3 DNA: TGTGCCAGCAGTCCGGTCTCCGGGGAGCTGTTTTTT

V gene: TRBV6-1
J gene: TRBJ2-7
D gene: TRBD2
CDR3 length: 15
clone size: few
CDR3 protein: CASGVSREGVYEQYF
CDR3 DNA: TGTGCCAGCGGGGTCTCGCGGGAGGGTGTTTACGAGCAGTACTTC

V gene: TRBV27
J gene: TRBJ1-5
D gene: TRBD1
CDR3 length: 14
clone size: few
CDR3 protein: CASSLTGRNQPQHF
CDR3 DNA: TGTGCCAGCAGTTTGACAGGGCGCAATCAGCCCCAGCATTTT

V gene: TRBV6-6
J gene: TRBJ1-4
D gene: TRBD1
CDR3 length: 15
clone size: NA
CDR3 protein: CASSYSRGIEEKLFF
CDR3 DNA: TGTGCCAGCAGTTACTCCAGGGGGATAGAGGAAAAACTGTTTTTT

V gene: TRBV7-8
J gene: TRBJ2-1
D gene: TRBD1
CDR3 length: 15
clone size: few
CDR3 protein: CASSSLADRAYEQFF
CDR3 DNA: TGTGCCAGCAGCTCCCTCGCCGACAGGGCCTACGAGCAGTTCTTC

V gene: TRBV6-6
J gene: TRBJ2-7
D gene: NA
CDR3 length: 14
clone size: medium-sized
CDR3 protein: CASSYSTGPYEQYF
CDR3 DNA: TGTGCCAGCAGTTACTCGACGGGTCCCTACGAGCAGTACTTC

V gene: TRBV6-5
J gene: TRBJ2-3
D gene: NA
CDR3 length: 14
clone size: NA
CDR3 protein: CASSYHAVGDTQYF
CDR3 DNA: TGTGCCAGCAGTTACCACGCGGTTGGAGATACGCAGTATTTT

V gene: TRBV7-6
J gene: TRBJ2-3
D gene: NA
CDR3 length: 15
clone size: NA
CDR3 protein: CASSLGGRLTDTQYF
CDR3 DNA: TGTGCCAGCAGCTTAGGAGGGAGACTCACAGATACGCAGTATTTT

V gene: TRBV7-2
J gene: TRBJ2-3
D gene: NA
CDR3 length: 15
clone size: NA
CDR3 protein: CASSPRGSNTDTQYF
CDR3 DNA: TGTGCCAGCAGCCCTCGGGGGTCCAACACAGATACGCAGTATTTT

V gene: TRBV6-1
J gene: TRBJ2-3
D gene: TRBD2
CDR3 length: 16
clone size: NA
CDR3 protein: CASRPLAGTSTDTQYF
CDR3 DNA: TGTGCCAGCAGACCCCTAGCGGGGACTAGCACAGATACGCAGTATTTT

V gene: TRBV6-6
J gene: TRBJ2-1
D gene: NA
CDR3 length: 15
clone size: NA
CDR3 protein: CASSYSLGQNNEQFF
CDR3 DNA: TGTGCCAGCAGTTACTCTTTGGGACAAAACAATGAGCAGTTCTTC

V gene: TRBV5-6
J gene: TRBJ1-4
D gene: NA
CDR3 length: 15
clone size: NA
CDR3 protein: CASSLVWDQSEKLFF
CDR3 DNA: TGTGCCAGCAGCTTGGTGTGGGACCAGAGTGAAAAACTGTTTTTT

V gene: TRBV6-5
J gene: TRBJ2-4
D gene: NA
CDR3 length: 17
clone size: NA
CDR3 protein: CASSPDSQVLAKNIQYF
CDR3 DNA: TGTGCCAGCAGTCCAGACTCACAGGTTCTAGCCAAAAACATTCAGTACTTC

V gene: TRBV27
J gene: TRBJ2-1
D gene: TRBD2
CDR3 length: 16
clone size: NA
CDR3 protein: CASSLFAGVSYNEQFF
CDR3 DNA: TGTGCCAGCAGTTTATTCGCGGGAGTCTCCTACAATGAGCAGTTCTTC

V gene: TRBV7-8
J gene: TRBJ2-3
D gene: NA
CDR3 length: 12
clone size: large
CDR3 protein: CASSLLADTQYF
CDR3 DNA: TGTGCCAGCAGCTTACTAGCGGATACGCAGTATTTT

V gene: TRBV7-2
J gene: TRBJ2-3
D gene: NA
CDR3 length: 14
clone size: NA
CDR3 protein: CASAWRGGTDTQYF
CDR3 DNA: TGTGCCAGCGCTTGGAGAGGGGGCACAGATACGCAGTATTTT

V gene: TRBV6-8
J gene: TRBJ2-5
D gene: NA
CDR3 length: 16
clone size: NA
CDR3 protein: CASGFRMNPPQETQYF
CDR3 DNA: TGTGCCAGCGGGTTTAGGATGAACCCCCCCCAAGAGACCCAGTACTTC